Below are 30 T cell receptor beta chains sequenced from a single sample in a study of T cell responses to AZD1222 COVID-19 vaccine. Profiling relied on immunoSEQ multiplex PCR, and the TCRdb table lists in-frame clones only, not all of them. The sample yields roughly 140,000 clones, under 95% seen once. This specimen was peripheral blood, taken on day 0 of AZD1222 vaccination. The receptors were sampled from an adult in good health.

This chain's CDR3 is CASSAQPYYGYTF. CDR3 coding DNA: TGTGCCAGCAGTGCCCAGCCTTACTATGGCTACACCTTC. The rearrangement uses TRBV12-3 or TRBV12-4 and TRBJ1-2; unclear D gene. V was trimmed by 5 bases and J by 3 bases, leaving 10 bases between them. This CDR3 region has 13 residues.

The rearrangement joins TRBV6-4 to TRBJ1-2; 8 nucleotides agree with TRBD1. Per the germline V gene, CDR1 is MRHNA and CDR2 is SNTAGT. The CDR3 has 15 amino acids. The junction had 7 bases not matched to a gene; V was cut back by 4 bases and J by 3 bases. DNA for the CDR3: TGTGCCAGCAGTGCGGGGACAGGCGACCACTATGGCTACACCTTC. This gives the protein CASSAGTGDHYGYTF.

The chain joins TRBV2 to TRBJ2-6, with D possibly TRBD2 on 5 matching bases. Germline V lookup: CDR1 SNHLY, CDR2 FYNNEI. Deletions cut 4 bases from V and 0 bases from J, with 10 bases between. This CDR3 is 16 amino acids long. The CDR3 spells CASSGVGLSGANVLTF. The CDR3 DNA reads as TGTGCCAGCAGTGGAGTCGGACTCTCTGGGGCCAACGTCCTGACTTTC.

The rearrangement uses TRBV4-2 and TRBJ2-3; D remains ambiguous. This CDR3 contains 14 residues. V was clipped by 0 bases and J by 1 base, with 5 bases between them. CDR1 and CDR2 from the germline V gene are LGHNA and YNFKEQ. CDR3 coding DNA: TGTGCCAGCAGCCAAGACTCCGGCACAGATACGCAGTATTTT. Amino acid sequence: CASSQDSGTDTQYF.

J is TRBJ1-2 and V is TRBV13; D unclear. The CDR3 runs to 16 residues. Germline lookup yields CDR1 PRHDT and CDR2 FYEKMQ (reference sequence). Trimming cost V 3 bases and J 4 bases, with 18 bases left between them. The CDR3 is CASSLKGIPPSYGYTF. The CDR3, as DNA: TGTGCCAGCAGCTTGAAGGGCATTCCACCCTCCTATGGCTACACCTTC.

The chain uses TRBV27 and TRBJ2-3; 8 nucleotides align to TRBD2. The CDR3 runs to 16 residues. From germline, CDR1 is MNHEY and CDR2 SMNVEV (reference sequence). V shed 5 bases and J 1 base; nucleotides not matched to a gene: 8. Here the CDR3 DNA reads TGTGCCAGCAGTCCCCTTGGAGCGGGAGGCACAGATACGCAGTATTTT. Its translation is CASSPLGAGGTDTQYF.

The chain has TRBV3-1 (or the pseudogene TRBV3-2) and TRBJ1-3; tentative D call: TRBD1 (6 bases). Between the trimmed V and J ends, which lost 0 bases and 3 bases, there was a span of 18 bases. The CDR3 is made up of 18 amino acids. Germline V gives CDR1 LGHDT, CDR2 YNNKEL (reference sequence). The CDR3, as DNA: TGTGCCAGCAGCCAAGATCGGTTGGGGGGCTTAAGTGGAAACACCATATATTTT. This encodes CASSQDRLGGLSGNTIYF.

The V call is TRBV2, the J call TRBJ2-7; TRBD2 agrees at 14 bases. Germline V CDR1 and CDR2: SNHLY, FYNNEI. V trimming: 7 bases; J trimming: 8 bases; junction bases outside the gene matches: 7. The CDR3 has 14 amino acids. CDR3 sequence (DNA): TGTGCCAGCAAAGGGACTAGCGGGAGTCGAAAGCAGTACTTC. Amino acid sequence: CASKGTSGSRKQYF.

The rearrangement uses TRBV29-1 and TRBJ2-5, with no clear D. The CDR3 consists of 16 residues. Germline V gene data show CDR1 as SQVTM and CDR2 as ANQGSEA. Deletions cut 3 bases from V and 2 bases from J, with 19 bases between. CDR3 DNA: TGCAGCGTTGACCGTGACCCCACCGGAGATCAAGAGACCCAGTACTTC. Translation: CSVDRDPTGDQETQYF.

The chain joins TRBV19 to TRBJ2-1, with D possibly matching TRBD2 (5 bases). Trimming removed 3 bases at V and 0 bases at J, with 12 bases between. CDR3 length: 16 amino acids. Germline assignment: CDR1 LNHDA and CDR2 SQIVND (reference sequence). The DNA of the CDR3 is TGTGCCAGTAGTATTAGCGCAATGAGCTCCTACAATGAGCAGTTCTTC. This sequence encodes CASSISAMSSYNEQFF.

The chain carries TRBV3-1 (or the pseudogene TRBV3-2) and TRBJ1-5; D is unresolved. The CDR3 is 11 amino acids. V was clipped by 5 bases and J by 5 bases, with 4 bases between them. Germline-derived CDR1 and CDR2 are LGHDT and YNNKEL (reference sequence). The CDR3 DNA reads TGTGCCAGCAGCGGGGATCAGCCCCAGCATTTT. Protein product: CASSGDQPQHF.

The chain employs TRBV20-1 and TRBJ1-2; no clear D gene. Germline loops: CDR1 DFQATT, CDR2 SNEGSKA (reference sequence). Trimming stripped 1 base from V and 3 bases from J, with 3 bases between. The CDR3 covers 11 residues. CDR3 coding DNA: TGCAGTGCTAGAGGAGACTATGGCTACACCTTC. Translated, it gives CSARGDYGYTF.

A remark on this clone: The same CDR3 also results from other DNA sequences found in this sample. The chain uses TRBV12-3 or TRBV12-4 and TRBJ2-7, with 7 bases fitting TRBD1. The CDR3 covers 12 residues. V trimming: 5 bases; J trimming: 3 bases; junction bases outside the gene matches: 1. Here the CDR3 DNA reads TGTGCCAGCAGTCGGGACAGCTACGAGCAGTACTTC. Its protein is CASSRDSYEQYF.

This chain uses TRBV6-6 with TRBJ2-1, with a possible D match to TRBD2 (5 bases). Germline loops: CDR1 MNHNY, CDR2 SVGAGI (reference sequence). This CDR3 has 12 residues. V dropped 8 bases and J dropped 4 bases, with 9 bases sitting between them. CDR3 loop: CASGSRYNEQFF. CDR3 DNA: TGTGCCAGCGGGAGTCGATACAATGAGCAGTTCTTC.

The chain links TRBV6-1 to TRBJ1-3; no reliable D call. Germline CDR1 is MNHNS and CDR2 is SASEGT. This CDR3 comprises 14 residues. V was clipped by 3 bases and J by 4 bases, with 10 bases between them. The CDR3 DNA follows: TGTGCCAGCAGTGAGGTCCCCCTGGGAAACACCATATATTTT. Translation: CASSEVPLGNTIYF.

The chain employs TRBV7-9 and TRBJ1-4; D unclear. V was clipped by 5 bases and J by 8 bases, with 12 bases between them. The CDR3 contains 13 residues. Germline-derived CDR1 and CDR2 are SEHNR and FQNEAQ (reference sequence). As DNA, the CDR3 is TGTGCCAGCAGCCACGAGGTGGAGGAAAAACTGTTTTTT. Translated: CASSHEVEEKLFF.

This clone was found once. The CDR3 DNA reads TGTGCCAGCAGCTTATTAAGGGTTGGGAGCAATCAGCCCCAGCATTTT. Its protein product is CASSLLRVGSNQPQHF. This sequence joins TRBV5-6 and TRBJ1-5; D remains ambiguous. V shed 2 bases and J shed 1 base, with 13 bases lying between them. The germline V gene encodes CDR1 SGHDT and CDR2 YYEEEE. The CDR3 is 16 residues long.

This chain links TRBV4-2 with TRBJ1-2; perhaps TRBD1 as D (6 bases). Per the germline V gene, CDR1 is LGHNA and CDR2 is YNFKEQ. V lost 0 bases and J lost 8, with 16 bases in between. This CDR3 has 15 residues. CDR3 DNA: TGTGCCAGCAGCCAAGATCTGGGGGCGGAATGGGGCTACACCTTC. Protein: CASSQDLGAEWGYTF.

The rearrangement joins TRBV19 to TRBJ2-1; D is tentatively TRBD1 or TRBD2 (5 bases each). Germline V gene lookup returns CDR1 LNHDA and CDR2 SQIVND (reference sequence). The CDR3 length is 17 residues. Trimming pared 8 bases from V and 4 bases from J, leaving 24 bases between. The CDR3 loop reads CASRSGTDPNRYNEQFF. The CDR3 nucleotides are TGTGCCAGTCGCTCTGGGACCGACCCAAATCGTTACAATGAGCAGTTCTTC.

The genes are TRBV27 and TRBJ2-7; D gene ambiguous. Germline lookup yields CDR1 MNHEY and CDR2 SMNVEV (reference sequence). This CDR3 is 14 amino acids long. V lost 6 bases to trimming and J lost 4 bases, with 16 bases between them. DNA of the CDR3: TGTGCCAGCAGCTTTAAAGGCAGGCTGTACGAGCAGTACTTC. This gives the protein CASSFKGRLYEQYF.

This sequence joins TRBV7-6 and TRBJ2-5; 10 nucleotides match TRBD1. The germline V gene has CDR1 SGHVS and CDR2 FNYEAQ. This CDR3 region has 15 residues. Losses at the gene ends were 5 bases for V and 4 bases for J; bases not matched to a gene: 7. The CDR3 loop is CASSEGTGAGETQYF. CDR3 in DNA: TGTGCCAGCAGCGAGGGGACAGGGGCTGGAGAGACCCAGTACTTC.

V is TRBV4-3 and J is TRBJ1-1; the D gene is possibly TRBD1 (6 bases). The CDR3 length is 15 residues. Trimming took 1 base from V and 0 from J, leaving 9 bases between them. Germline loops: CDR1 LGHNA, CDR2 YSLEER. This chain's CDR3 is CASSQGGHLNTEAFF. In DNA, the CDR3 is TGCGCCAGCAGCCAAGGGGGACACCTGAACACTGAAGCTTTCTTT.

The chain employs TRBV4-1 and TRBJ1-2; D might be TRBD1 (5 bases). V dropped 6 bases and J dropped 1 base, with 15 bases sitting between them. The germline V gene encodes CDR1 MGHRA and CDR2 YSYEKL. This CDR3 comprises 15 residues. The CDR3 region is CASSLDSTVNYGYTF. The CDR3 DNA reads TGCGCCAGCAGTTTAGACAGCACTGTTAACTATGGCTACACCTTC.

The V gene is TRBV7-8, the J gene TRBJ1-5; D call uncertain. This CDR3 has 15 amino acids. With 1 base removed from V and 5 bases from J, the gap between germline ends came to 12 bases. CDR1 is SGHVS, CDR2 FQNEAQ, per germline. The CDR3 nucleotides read TGTGCCAGCAGCTTAGTTTCCAGCCAGGATCAGCCCCAGCATTTT. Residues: CASSLVSSQDQPQHF.

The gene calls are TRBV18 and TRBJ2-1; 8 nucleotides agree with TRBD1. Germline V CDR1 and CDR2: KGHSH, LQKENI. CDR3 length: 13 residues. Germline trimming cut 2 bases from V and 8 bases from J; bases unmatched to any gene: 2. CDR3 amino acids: CASSPETGDEQFF. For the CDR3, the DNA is TGTGCCAGCTCACCAGAGACAGGGGATGAGCAGTTCTTC.

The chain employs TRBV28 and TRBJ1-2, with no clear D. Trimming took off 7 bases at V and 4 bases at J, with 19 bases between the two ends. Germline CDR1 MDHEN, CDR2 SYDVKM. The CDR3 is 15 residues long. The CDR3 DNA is TGTGCCAGCACCACCCCGAGCAGGCGATCCTATGGCTACACCTTC. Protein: CASTTPSRRSYGYTF.

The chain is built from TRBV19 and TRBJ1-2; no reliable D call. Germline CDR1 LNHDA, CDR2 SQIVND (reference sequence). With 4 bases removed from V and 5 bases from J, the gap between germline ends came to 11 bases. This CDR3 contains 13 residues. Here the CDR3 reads CASSTYPDYGYTF. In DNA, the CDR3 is TGTGCCAGTAGTACTTATCCGGATTATGGCTACACCTTC.

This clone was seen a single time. CDR3 residues: CASSSWTGPNTEAFF. CDR3 in DNA: TGCGCCAGCAGCTCATGGACAGGGCCGAACACTGAAGCTTTCTTT. J is TRBJ1-1 and V is TRBV5-1, with 8 bases identical to TRBD1. The germline V gene has CDR1 SGHRS and CDR2 YFSETQ. CDR3 length equals 15 residues. V lost 3 bases to trimming and J lost 1 base; unmatched junction nucleotides: 5.

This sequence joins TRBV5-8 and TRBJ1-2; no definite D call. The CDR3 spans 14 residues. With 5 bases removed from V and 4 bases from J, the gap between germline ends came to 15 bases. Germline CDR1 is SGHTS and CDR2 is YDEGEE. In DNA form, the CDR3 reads TGTGCCAGCAGTCCCTTCGACACGGTCTATGGCTACACCTTC. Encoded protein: CASSPFDTVYGYTF.

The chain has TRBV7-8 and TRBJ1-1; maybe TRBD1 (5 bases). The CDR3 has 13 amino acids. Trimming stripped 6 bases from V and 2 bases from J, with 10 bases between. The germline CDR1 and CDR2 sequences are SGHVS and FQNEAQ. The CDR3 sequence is CASRRQLNTEAFF. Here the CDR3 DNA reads TGTGCCAGCAGGAGACAGCTTAACACTGAAGCTTTCTTT.